The 19 T cell receptor beta chains below all came from one sample that was sequenced in a study of immune evolution from preneoplasia to lung adenocarcinoma. Generated by immunoSEQ multiplex PCR, the TCRdb table keeps only in-frame clones and is missing some. The repertoire holds about 8,000 clones, with about 77% as singletons. Sequences were obtained from FFPE adjacent normal lung tissue. These receptors were obtained from a person aged 65 to 85 with lung adenocarcinoma.

The chain is built from TRBV4-2 and TRBJ2-1; 10 bases map to TRBD1. Germline CDR1 LGHNA, CDR2 YNFKEQ. V trimming: 0 bases; J trimming: 3 bases; junction bases outside the gene matches: 2. The CDR3 contains 16 residues. The CDR3 here is CASSQDWDRGYNEQFF. CDR3 DNA: TGTGCCAGCAGCCAAGATTGGGACAGGGGCTACAATGAGCAGTTCTTC.

The chain combines TRBV4-1 with TRBJ1-2; no definite D call. Looked up from germline, CDR1 is MGHRA and CDR2 is YSYEKL. The ends were cut back, 4 bases at V and 0 bases at J, with 15 bases in the middle. This CDR3 has 16 amino acids. The CDR3 DNA is TGCGCCAGCAGCCTCGTATCGGGTGTACCTAACTATGGCTACACCTTC. Its protein is CASSLVSGVPNYGYTF.

The J gene is TRBJ1-1, the V gene TRBV6-5; D is undetermined. The CDR3 spans 15 residues. Trimming cost V 2 bases and J 5 bases, with 15 bases left between them. The V gene's germline CDR1 is MNHEY and CDR2 SVGAGI. As DNA, the CDR3 is TGTGCCAGCAGTTACGGCAAGGTTTTAGCAACTGAAGCTTTCTTT. It encodes CASSYGKVLATEAFF.

V usage is TRBV29-1 and J usage is TRBJ1-2; 7 bases fit TRBD1. Losses at the gene ends were 4 bases for V and 2 bases for J; bases not matched to a gene: 16. The CDR3 covers 17 residues. Per the germline V gene, CDR1 is SQVTM and CDR2 is ANQGSEA. CDR3 residues: CSVVTFGKGAGNYGYTF. The CDR3 nucleotides read TGCAGCGTTGTTACGTTTGGGAAGGGGGCGGGGAACTATGGCTACACCTTC.

V gene TRBV27 combines with J gene TRBJ1-4, with TRBD1 as a possible D gene (5 bases). Trimming pared 8 bases from V and 9 bases from J, leaving 19 bases between. Per the germline V gene, CDR1 is MNHEY and CDR2 is SMNVEV (reference sequence). The CDR3 is 14 residues long. The CDR3 DNA is TGTGCCAGCGGAGAGGGCAGGGCTAGGCAAAAACTGTTTTTT. Protein product: CASGEGRARQKLFF.

The genes are TRBV30 and TRBJ1-2; tentatively, D is TRBD1 (5 bases). This CDR3 spans 11 amino acids. Germline V CDR1 and CDR2: GTSNPN, SVGIG (reference sequence). The ends were cut back, 3 bases at V and 9 bases at J, with 11 bases in the middle. The CDR3 DNA is TGTGCCTGGAGGGATGGGACGAGCTACACCTTC. It codes for CAWRDGTSYTF.

The chain couples TRBV9 to TRBJ1-1; no clear D gene. Trimming stripped 0 bases from V and 2 bases from J, with 8 bases between. The germline V gene encodes CDR1 SGDLS and CDR2 YYNGEE. This CDR3 spans 14 amino acids. As DNA, the CDR3 is TGTGCCAGCAGCGTAGCTCCTGAAAACACTGAAGCTTTCTTT. This sequence encodes CASSVAPENTEAFF. The full variable domain, with the rest looked up from reference TRBV9 and TRBJ1-1, is DSGVTQTPKHLITATGQRVTLRCSPRSGDLSVYWYQQSLDQGLQFLIQYYNGEERAKGNILERFSAQQFPDLHSELNLSSLELGDSALYFCASSVAPENTEAFFGQGTRLTVV.

This clone was seen a few times. The V and J genes are TRBV4-1 and TRBJ2-4; D is possibly TRBD1 (5 bases). The CDR3 has 16 amino acids. CDR1 is MGHRA, CDR2 YSYEKL, per germline. Trimming shortened V by 0 bases and J by 6 bases, and 15 bases separated the two germline ends. The CDR3: CASSQDVGSGRNIQYF. The DNA of the CDR3 is TGCGCCAGCAGCCAAGACGTAGGGTCAGGGCGAAACATTCAGTACTTC.

As regards this clone: Its ends do not fully match the called genes, so a read error is possible. CDR3 nucleotides: TGTGCCAGCAGGTCTCCAGGGGGCGTGGTGAACACTGAAGTTTTCTTT. The encoded protein is CASRSPGGVVNTEVFF. The rearrangement joins TRBV5-4 to TRBJ1-1; TRBD1 aligns across 8 bases. Germline assignment: CDR1 SGHNT and CDR2 YYREEE (reference sequence). There are 16 residues in the CDR3.

The chain has TRBV6-4 and TRBJ2-3; 10 bases fit TRBD1. Germline loops: CDR1 MRHNA, CDR2 SNTAGT. Trimming removed 2 bases from V and 4 bases from J; junction bases left unmatched: 0. CDR3 size: 14 residues. The chain's CDR3 is CASSDGQGADTQYF. CDR3 sequence (DNA): TGTGCCAGCAGTGACGGACAGGGGGCAGATACGCAGTATTTT.

A few counts support this clone. Other nucleotide sequences from this sample produce the same CDR3. The rearrangement links TRBV4-1 to TRBJ1-5; D call uncertain. Germline V gene lookup returns CDR1 MGHRA and CDR2 YSYEKL. The length of the CDR3 is 14 residues. V was cut by 3 bases and J by 4 bases, with 10 bases left in between. The CDR3 sequence is CASSQVLGNQPQHF. In DNA, the CDR3 is TGCGCCAGCAGCCAGGTATTAGGGAATCAGCCCCAGCATTTT.

The chain couples TRBV5-6 to TRBJ1-2; D is undetermined. There are 13 residues in the CDR3. Germline CDR1 is SGHDT and CDR2 is YYEEEE. Deletions cut 4 bases from V and 7 bases from J, with 14 bases between. The DNA for the CDR3 is TGTGCCAGCAGCGCCGGGCGCCGGGTTGGCTACACCTTC. Protein product: CASSAGRRVGYTF.

The chain combines TRBV4-1 with TRBJ2-1; 8 bases are shared with TRBD2. The V gene's germline CDR1 is MGHRA and CDR2 YSYEKL. This CDR3 comprises 17 residues. J was trimmed by 6 bases and V by 3 bases; bases with no gene match: 13. CDR3 sequence reads: CASSHTLLAANGNEQFF. The CDR3 nucleotides read TGCGCCAGCAGCCACACACTACTAGCGGCCAACGGCAATGAGCAGTTCTTC.

The chain employs TRBV7-9 and TRBJ2-2; D is unresolved. V was shortened by 1 base and J by 9 bases, with 0 bases between the two germline ends. The CDR3 has 10 residues. CDR1 is SEHNR and CDR2 is FQNEAQ in the germline V gene (reference sequence). Written as DNA, the CDR3 is TGTGCCAGCAGCTTAGGGGAGCTGTTTTTT. This encodes CASSLGELFF.

On this clone: One junction end does not reproduce the germline sequence, and a read error may be involved. The rearrangement links TRBV4-3 to TRBJ2-1; D remains unclear. Germline lookup yields CDR1 LGHNA and CDR2 YSLEER. There are 13 residues in the CDR3. DNA of the CDR3: TGCGCCAGCAGCCCTGCCGGGTACACTGAGCAGTTCTTC. It yields the protein CASSPAGYTEQFF.

The V and J genes are TRBV29-1 and TRBJ2-7; 10 bases map to TRBD1. CDR3 length: 15 amino acids. Germline loops: CDR1 SQVTM, CDR2 ANQGSEA. Unmatched junction bases numbered 11, after V lost 4 bases and J lost 5 bases. CDR3 protein: CSVVGGTGVNNEQYF. In nucleotides, the CDR3 is TGCAGCGTTGTAGGGGGGACAGGGGTGAATAACGAGCAGTACTTC.

In this sample, this clone turned up a few times. The V gene is TRBV5-8, the J gene TRBJ1-2; unclear D gene. Trimming pared 4 bases from V and 1 base from J, leaving 8 bases between. This CDR3 contains 13 residues. CDR1 SGHTS and CDR2 YDEGEE come from the germline V gene. The chain's CDR3 is CASSRLNNYGYTF. CDR3 sequence (DNA): TGTGCCAGCAGCAGACTGAATAACTATGGCTACACCTTC.

As for this clone: This sample also contains other DNA sequences that code for the same CDR3. This chain joins TRBV30 and TRBJ1-3; weak D call: TRBD1 (6 bases). The germline V gene has CDR1 GTSNPN and CDR2 SVGIG (reference sequence). The CDR3 is 15 residues long. V was trimmed by 0 bases and J by 2 bases, leaving 11 bases between them. The CDR3 spells CAWSVGGAAGNTIYF. Written as DNA, the CDR3 is TGTGCCTGGAGTGTGGGGGGGGCAGCTGGAAACACCATATATTTT.

V usage is TRBV5-1 and J usage is TRBJ2-5, with 10 bases fitting TRBD2. This CDR3 spans 15 amino acids. V trimming: 4 bases; J trimming: 3 bases; junction bases outside the gene matches: 6. Germline V lookup: CDR1 SGHRS, CDR2 YFSETQ. DNA for the CDR3: TGCGCCAGCAGCCGTTGGACTAGCGGAAAAGAGACCCAGTACTTC. Translating it yields CASSRWTSGKETQYF.